The rows below give T cell receptor beta chains drawn from one sample of a study of blood T cell repertoires in COVID-19. Using immunoSEQ multiplex PCR, the repertoire was profiled, and TCRdb retains in-frame clones only, with some absent. The table has roughly 200,000 clones, 86% seen once. Sequencing was carried out using PBMCs or T cells enriched from blood (not recorded which). Every receptor here comes from a woman between 25 and 40 years old who had recovered from COVID-19. Each CDR3 is given with its conserved first and last residue. A D gene is named only where the DNA matches it firmly. The size field is filled for only some rows; it gives once, few, many or a size class.

V gene	J gene	D gene	clone size	CDR3 protein	CDR3 DNA
TRBV12-3/TRBV12-4	TRBJ1-5	-	-	CASSLRRGQPQHF	TGTGCCAGCAGTTTACGCAGGGGCCAGCCCCAGCATTTT
TRBV28	TRBJ2-5	TRBD2	-	CASRLGLAGYQETQYF	TGTGCCAGCAGATTGGGACTAGCGGGGTACCAAGAGACCCAGTACTTC
TRBV4-1	TRBJ2-2	-	once	CASSQVGSTNTGELFF	TGCGCCAGCAGCCAAGTCGGGAGCACGAACACCGGGGAGCTGTTTTTT
TRBV3-1/TRBV3-2	TRBJ1-1	TRBD1	-	CASSQTGQAPLAAFF	TGTGCCAGCAGCCAGACCGGACAGGCACCCCTTGCAGCTTTCTTT
TRBV2	TRBJ2-7	TRBD2	-	CASSRGLGEQYF	TGTGCCAGCAGCCGCGGACTAGGCGAGCAGTACTTC
TRBV2	TRBJ2-5	-	-	CASRVSDIQETQYF	TGTGCCAGCAGGGTTTCGGACATCCAAGAGACCCAGTACTTC
TRBV28	TRBJ2-3	-	-	CASRKDYLTIGDTQYF	TGTGCCAGCAGGAAGGACTATCTGACAATAGGTGATACGCAGTATTTT
TRBV3-1/TRBV3-2	TRBJ2-7	-	-	CASSPKVGVSYEQYF	TGTGCCAGCAGCCCAAAAGTAGGAGTATCCTACGAGCAGTACTTC
TRBV15	TRBJ2-1	-	-	CATSDMTTNSYNEQFF	TGTGCCACCAGCGATATGACTACCAACTCCTACAATGAGCAGTTCTTC
TRBV5-1	TRBJ1-3	TRBD1	once	CASSLGQGAGNTIYF	TGCGCCAGCAGCTTGGGACAGGGGGCTGGAAACACCATATATTTT
TRBV6-5	TRBJ2-7	-	few	CATKRGEGHSYEQYF	TGTGCCACCAAAAGGGGGGAGGGTCATTCCTACGAGCAGTACTTC
TRBV7-6	TRBJ1-1	-	once	CASSPDKNTEAFF	TGTGCCAGCAGTCCAGACAAGAACACTGAAGCTTTCTTT
TRBV3-1/TRBV3-2	TRBJ2-7	-	-	CASSQDLTRRYEQYF	TGTGCCAGCAGCCAAGATCTAACTAGACGGTACGAGCAGTACTTC
TRBV5-8	TRBJ2-7	TRBD2	-	CASSLAASGEASYEQYF	TGTGCCAGCAGCTTGGCGGCTAGCGGAGAGGCGTCCTACGAGCAGTACTTC
TRBV28	TRBJ2-6	-	-	CASSRTGNGANVLTF	TGTGCCAGCAGTCGCACAGGGAATGGGGCCAACGTCCTGACTTTC
TRBV6-4	TRBJ2-2	TRBD2	few	CASSDASGRASVTGELFF	TGTGCCAGCAGTGACGCTAGCGGGAGGGCCTCGGTCACCGGGGAGCTGTTTTTT
TRBV28	TRBJ1-1	-	-	CASSDSDRLWIGSEAFF	TGTGCCAGCAGTGACTCAGACAGGCTATGGATTGGGTCTGAAGCTTTCTTT
TRBV5-1	TRBJ2-7	-	-	CASSPGQQSYEQYF	TGCGCCAGCAGCCCCGGACAGCAATCCTACGAGCAGTACTTC
TRBV6-4	TRBJ2-2	-	few	CASSDSARRRNTGELFF	TGTGCCAGCAGTGACTCGGCTAGAAGGCGGAACACCGGGGAGCTGTTTTTT
TRBV9	TRBJ2-7	-	-	CASSVGDSYYEQYF	TGTGCCAGCAGCGTAGGGGACTCCTACTACGAGCAGTACTTC
TRBV4-1	TRBJ2-7	-	-	CASSQGTDDNYEQYF	TGCGCCAGCAGCCAAGGGACTGACGACAACTACGAGCAGTACTTC
TRBV5-4	TRBJ2-2	TRBD1	-	CASSHDRAGELFF	TGTGCCAGCAGCCATGACAGGGCCGGGGAGCTGTTTTTT
TRBV2	TRBJ1-1	TRBD1	-	CASSGAGGGTEAFF	TGTGCCAGCAGTGGGGCAGGGGGTGGGACTGAAGCTTTCTTT
TRBV28	TRBJ2-7	TRBD2	-	CASSLRTSGSDEQYF	TGTGCCAGCAGTTTACGGACTAGCGGGAGTGACGAGCAGTACTTC
TRBV29-1	TRBJ2-1	-	-	CSVATQTNNEQFF	TGCAGCGTTGCGACGCAAACTAACAATGAGCAGTTCTTC
TRBV23-1	TRBJ2-7	TRBD1	once	CASSHSSWSADRARPYEQYF	TGCGCCAGCAGTCACTCTAGCTGGTCAGCGGACAGGGCAAGACCTTACGAGCAGTACTTC
TRBV7-9	TRBJ1-1	-	-	CASSRRVENTEAFF	TGTGCCAGCAGCCGCAGGGTGGAGAACACTGAAGCTTTCTTT
TRBV12-3/TRBV12-4	TRBJ1-1	-	-	CASSSTSGTEAFF	TGTGCCAGCAGCTCGACGTCGGGGACTGAAGCTTTCTTT
TRBV7-9	TRBJ2-1	TRBD2	-	CASSLPGLADYNEQFF	TGTGCCAGCAGCTTGCCGGGACTAGCGGACTACAATGAGCAGTTCTTC
TRBV5-5	TRBJ1-6	-	-	CASSLEGRDNSPLHF	TGTGCCAGCAGCTTGGAGGGGAGGGATAATTCACCCCTCCACTTT
TRBV6-6	TRBJ1-3	-	-	CASSPSDALRDSGNTIYF	TGTGCCAGCAGTCCCTCAGACGCTTTACGGGACTCGGGAAACACCATATATTTT
TRBV14	TRBJ2-5	TRBD2	once	CASSQGLAGGFHQETQYF	TGTGCCAGCAGCCAAGGACTAGCGGGAGGGTTTCACCAAGAGACCCAGTACTTC
TRBV5-5	TRBJ2-2	-	-	CASSLSWELFF	TGTGCCAGCAGCTTGAGCTGGGAGCTGTTTTTT
TRBV4-1	TRBJ2-7	TRBD2	-	CASSQDRGLAGGPSSYEQYF	TGCGCCAGCAGCCAAGATAGGGGACTAGCGGGAGGGCCGAGCTCCTACGAGCAGTACTTC
TRBV28	TRBJ2-4	-	-	CASSLFRHRGGSGEKNIQYF	TGTGCCAGCAGTTTATTTCGGCACAGGGGGGGGAGCGGGGAAAAAAACATTCAGTACTTC
TRBV30	TRBJ1-4	TRBD1	-	CAWSADRDNEKLFF	TGTGCCTGGAGTGCCGACAGGGATAATGAAAAACTGTTTTTT
TRBV5-1	TRBJ1-1	-	-	CASSLRDTEAFF	TGCGCCAGCAGCCTGAGGGACACTGAAGCTTTCTTT
TRBV27	TRBJ2-1	-	few	CAIAVAAFNEQFF	TGTGCCATAGCGGTCGCAGCGTTCAATGAGCAGTTCTTC
TRBV27	TRBJ2-2	TRBD1	-	CASSFGTGTTGELFF	TGTGCCAGCAGTTTCGGGACAGGGACTACCGGGGAGCTGTTTTTT
TRBV28	TRBJ2-5	TRBD1	-	CASSFDFDRGTKTQYF	TGTGCCAGCAGTTTTGATTTCGACAGGGGCACAAAGACCCAGTACTTC
TRBV27	TRBJ1-4	-	-	CASSPLGRQVLSFEKLFF	TGTGCCAGCAGCCCTTTGGGCAGGCAGGTCCTTAGTTTTGAAAAACTGTTTTTT
TRBV4-1	TRBJ2-3	-	-	CASSQGPQVDTQYF	TGCGCCAGCAGCCAAGGACCACAGGTAGATACGCAGTATTTT
TRBV3-1/TRBV3-2	TRBJ2-3	TRBD2	-	CASSQVPGRGDTQYF	TGTGCCAGCAGCCAAGTTCCGGGGAGGGGAGATACGCAGTATTTT
TRBV5-1	TRBJ1-1	-	-	CASSSPGDTEAFF	TGCGCCAGCAGCTCCCCAGGGGACACTGAAGCTTTCTTT
TRBV24-1	TRBJ2-3	TRBD1	-	CATSEVTGDYPDTQYF	TGTGCCACCAGTGAAGTCACAGGGGATTATCCAGATACGCAGTATTTT
TRBV6-4	TRBJ2-5	-	-	CASSDRPGETQYF	TGTGCCAGCAGTGACAGGCCAGGGGAGACCCAGTACTTC
TRBV10-3	TRBJ1-1	-	-	CAISEPGVDTEAFF	TGTGCCATCAGTGAACCGGGGGTGGACACTGAAGCTTTCTTT
TRBV27	TRBJ1-6	TRBD1	-	CASSLTGRSPLHF	TGTGCCAGCAGTTTGACAGGGAGATCACCCCTCCACTTT
TRBV13	TRBJ2-1	TRBD2	-	CASSASGTRGYNEQFF	TGTGCCAGCAGCGCGTCCGGGACTAGGGGCTACAATGAGCAGTTCTTC
TRBV27	TRBJ1-2	-	few	CASSLYSPNPYGYTF	TGTGCCAGCAGTTTGTACAGCCCGAACCCCTATGGCTACACCTTC
TRBV27	TRBJ1-2	-	-	CATGEGEGYTF	TGTGCCACCGGGGAGGGTGAGGGCTACACCTTC
TRBV18	TRBJ2-3	TRBD1	-	CASSPTGDSTDTQYF	TGTGCCAGCTCACCAACAGGGGATAGCACAGATACGCAGTATTTT
TRBV5-1	TRBJ1-3	-	-	CASSLEFRRTSGNTIYF	TGCGCCAGCAGCTTGGAGTTTAGGAGGACCTCTGGAAACACCATATATTTT
TRBV18	TRBJ2-7	-	once	CASSPVEFPRGEQYF	TGTGCCAGCTCACCAGTTGAGTTCCCCAGGGGCGAGCAGTACTTC
TRBV5-1	TRBJ2-1	TRBD2	-	CASSLGLAPYNEQFF	TGCGCCAGCAGCTTGGGACTAGCGCCTTACAATGAGCAGTTCTTC
TRBV9	TRBJ2-3	-	-	CASSVSTSIDTQYF	TGTGCCAGCAGCGTATCGACTTCCATAGATACGCAGTATTTT
TRBV29-1	TRBJ2-5	TRBD1	-	CSIAGQDVRTGGGQETQYF	TGCAGCATTGCGGGCCAAGACGTACGGACAGGGGGCGGGCAAGAGACCCAGTACTTC